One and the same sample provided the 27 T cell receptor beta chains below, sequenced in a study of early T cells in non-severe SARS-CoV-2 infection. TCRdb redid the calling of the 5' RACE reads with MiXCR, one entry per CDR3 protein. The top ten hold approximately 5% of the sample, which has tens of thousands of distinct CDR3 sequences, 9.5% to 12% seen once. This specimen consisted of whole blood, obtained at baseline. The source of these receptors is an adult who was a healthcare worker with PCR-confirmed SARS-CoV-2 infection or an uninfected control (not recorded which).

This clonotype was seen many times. The CDR3 DNA reads TGTGCCAGCAGCCAAGATAGGGACAGGGAAGGAGGTACGCAGTATTTT. Translated: CASSQDRDREGGTQYF. The chain combines TRBV4-2 with TRBJ2-3, with 9 nucleotides matching TRBD1. Unmatched junction bases numbered 9, after V lost 0 bases and J lost 8 bases. This CDR3 contains 16 residues. CDR1 is LGHNA, CDR2 YNFKEQ, per germline.

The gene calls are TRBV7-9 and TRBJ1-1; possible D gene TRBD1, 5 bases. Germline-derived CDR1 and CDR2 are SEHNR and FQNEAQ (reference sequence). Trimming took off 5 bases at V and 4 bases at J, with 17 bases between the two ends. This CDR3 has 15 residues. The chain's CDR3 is CASSNVRTSRTEAFF. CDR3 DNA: TGTGCCAGCAGCAACGTTAGGACAAGCCGCACTGAAGCTTTCTTT.

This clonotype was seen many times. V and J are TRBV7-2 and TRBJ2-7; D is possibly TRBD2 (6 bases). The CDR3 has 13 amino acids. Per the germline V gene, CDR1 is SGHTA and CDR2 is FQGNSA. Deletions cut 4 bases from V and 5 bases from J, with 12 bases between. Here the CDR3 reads CASSSAGGNEQYF. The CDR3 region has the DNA TGTGCCAGCAGCTCGGCGGGCGGGAACGAGCAGTACTTC.

This CDR3 is CASSGQRHYEQYF. CDR3 nucleotides: TGTGCCAGCAGTGGACAGCGACACTACGAGCAGTACTTC. V and J are TRBV6-6 and TRBJ2-7, with a weak D call TRBD1 (6 bases). CDR3 length: 13 residues. Trimming left V 5 bases short and J 3 bases short, with 11 bases between. CDR1 MNHNY and CDR2 SVGAGI come from the germline V gene (reference sequence).

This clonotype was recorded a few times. The CDR3, as DNA: TGTGCCAGGGATAGGTATTCGGGTTCCTACGAGCAGTACTTC. Translating it yields CARDRYSGSYEQYF. The chain uses TRBV25-1 and TRBJ2-7; D is uncertain. Trimming shortened V by 9 bases and J by 1 base, and 16 bases separated the two germline ends. The CDR3 loop spans 14 amino acids. Germline CDR1 MGHDK, CDR2 SYGVNS.

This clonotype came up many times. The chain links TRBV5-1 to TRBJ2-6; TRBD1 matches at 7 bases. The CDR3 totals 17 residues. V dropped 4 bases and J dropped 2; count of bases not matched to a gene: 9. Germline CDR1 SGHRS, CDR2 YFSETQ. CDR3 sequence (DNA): TGCGCCAGCAGCCCCGGGGTAACAGGGGCTGGGGCCAACGTCCTGACTTTC. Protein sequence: CASSPGVTGAGANVLTF.

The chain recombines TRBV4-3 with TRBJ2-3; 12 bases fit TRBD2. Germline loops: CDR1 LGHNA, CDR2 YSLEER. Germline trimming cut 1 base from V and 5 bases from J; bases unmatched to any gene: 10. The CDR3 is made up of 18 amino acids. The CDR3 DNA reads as TGCGCCAGCAGCCAAGGTGGGCTAGCGGGAGGGCCCGGAGATACGCAGTATTTT. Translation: CASSQGGLAGGPGDTQYF.

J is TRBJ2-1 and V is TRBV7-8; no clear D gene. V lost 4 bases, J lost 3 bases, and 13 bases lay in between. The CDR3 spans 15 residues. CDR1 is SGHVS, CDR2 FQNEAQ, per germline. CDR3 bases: TGTGCCAGCAGCTACCCCATGGCAGGCTACAATGAGCAGTTCTTC. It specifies CASSYPMAGYNEQFF.

CDR3 residues: CSAPPLSGAKETQYF. Here the CDR3 DNA reads TGCAGTGCTCCTCCCCTTAGCGGGGCTAAAGAGACCCAGTACTTC. The chain combines TRBV20-1 with TRBJ2-5; 8 bases map to TRBD2. With 5 bases clipped from V and 3 bases from J, the junction kept 11 bases outside the gene matches. From germline, CDR1 is DFQATT and CDR2 SNEGSKA (reference sequence). The CDR3 sequence is 15 residues long.

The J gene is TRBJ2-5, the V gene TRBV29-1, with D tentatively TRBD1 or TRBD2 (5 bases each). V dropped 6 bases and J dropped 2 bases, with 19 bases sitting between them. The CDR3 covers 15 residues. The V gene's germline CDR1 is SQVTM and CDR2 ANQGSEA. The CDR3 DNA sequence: TGCAGCGTCCGACTCCCAGGGTGGGGGCAAGAGACCCAGTACTTC. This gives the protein CSVRLPGWGQETQYF.

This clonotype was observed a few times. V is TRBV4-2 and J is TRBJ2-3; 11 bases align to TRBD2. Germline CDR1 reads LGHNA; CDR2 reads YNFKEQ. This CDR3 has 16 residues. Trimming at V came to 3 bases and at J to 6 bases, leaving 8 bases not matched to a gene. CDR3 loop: CASSHIVSGGADTQYF. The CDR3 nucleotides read TGTGCCAGCAGCCACATTGTTAGCGGGGGGGCGGATACGCAGTATTTT.

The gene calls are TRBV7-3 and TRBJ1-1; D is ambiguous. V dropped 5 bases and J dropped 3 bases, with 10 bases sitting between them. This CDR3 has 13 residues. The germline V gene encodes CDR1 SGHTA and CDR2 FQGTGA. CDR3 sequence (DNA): TGTGCCAGCAGCATTAGTAGGGACACTGAAGCTTTCTTT. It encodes CASSISRDTEAFF.

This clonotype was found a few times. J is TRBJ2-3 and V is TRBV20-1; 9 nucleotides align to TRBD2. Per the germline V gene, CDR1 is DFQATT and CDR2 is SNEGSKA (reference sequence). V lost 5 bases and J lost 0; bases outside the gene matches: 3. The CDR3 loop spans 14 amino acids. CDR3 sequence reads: CSAPSGTSTDTQYF. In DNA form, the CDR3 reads TGCAGTGCTCCTAGCGGGACTAGCACAGATACGCAGTATTTT.

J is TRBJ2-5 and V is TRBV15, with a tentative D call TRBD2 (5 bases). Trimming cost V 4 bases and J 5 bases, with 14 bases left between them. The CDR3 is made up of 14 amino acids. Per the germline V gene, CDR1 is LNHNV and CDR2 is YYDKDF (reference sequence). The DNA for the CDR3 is TGTGCCACCAGCAAAGCGAGATGGAGGGAGACCCAGTACTTC. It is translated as CATSKARWRETQYF. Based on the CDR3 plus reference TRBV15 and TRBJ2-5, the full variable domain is DAMVIQNPRYQVTQFGKPVTLSCSQTLNHNVMYWYQQKSSQAPKLLFHYYDKDFNNEADTPDNFQSRRPNTSFCFLDIRSPGLGDTAMYLCATSKARWRETQYFGPGTRLLVL.

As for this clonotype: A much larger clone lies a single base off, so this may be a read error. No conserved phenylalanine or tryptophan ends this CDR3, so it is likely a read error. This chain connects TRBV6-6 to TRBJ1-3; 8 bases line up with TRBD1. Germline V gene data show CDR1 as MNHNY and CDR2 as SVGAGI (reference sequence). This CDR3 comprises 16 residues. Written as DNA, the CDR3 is TGTGCCAGCAGCCTCCGGACAGGGCACTCTGAAAACACCATATATTCT. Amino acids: CASSLRTGHSENTIYS.

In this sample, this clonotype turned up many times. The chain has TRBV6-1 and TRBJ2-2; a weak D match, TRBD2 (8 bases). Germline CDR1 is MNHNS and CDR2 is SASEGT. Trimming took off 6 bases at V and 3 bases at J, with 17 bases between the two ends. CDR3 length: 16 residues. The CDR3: CASRTYSGTDTGELFF. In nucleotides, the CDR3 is TGTGCCAGCAGAACCTATAGCGGGACAGACACCGGGGAGCTGTTTTTT.

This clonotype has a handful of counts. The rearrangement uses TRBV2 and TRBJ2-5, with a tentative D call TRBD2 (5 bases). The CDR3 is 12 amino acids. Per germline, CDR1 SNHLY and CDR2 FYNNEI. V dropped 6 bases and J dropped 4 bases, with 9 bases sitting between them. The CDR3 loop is CASRGDGETQYF. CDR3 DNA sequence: TGTGCCAGCAGGGGAGATGGAGAGACCCAGTACTTC.

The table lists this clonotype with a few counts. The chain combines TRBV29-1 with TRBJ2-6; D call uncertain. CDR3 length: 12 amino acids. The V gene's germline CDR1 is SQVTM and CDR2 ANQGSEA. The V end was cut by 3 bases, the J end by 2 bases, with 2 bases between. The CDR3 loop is CSVDAGANVLTF. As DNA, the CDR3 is TGCAGCGTTGATGCTGGGGCCAACGTCCTGACTTTC.

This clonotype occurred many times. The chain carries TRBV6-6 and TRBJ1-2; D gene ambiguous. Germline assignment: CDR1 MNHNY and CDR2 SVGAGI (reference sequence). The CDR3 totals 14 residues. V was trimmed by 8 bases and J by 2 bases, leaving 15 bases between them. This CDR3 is CASGSLSPNYGYTF. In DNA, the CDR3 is TGTGCCAGCGGGTCTCTGAGCCCAAACTATGGCTACACCTTC.

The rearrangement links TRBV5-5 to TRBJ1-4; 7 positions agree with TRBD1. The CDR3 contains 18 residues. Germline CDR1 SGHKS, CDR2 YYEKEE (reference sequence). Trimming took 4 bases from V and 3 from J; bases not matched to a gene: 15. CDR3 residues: CASSRADRLSRSNEKLFF. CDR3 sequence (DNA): TGTGCCAGCAGCCGGGCGGACAGGTTATCCAGATCTAATGAAAAACTGTTTTTT.

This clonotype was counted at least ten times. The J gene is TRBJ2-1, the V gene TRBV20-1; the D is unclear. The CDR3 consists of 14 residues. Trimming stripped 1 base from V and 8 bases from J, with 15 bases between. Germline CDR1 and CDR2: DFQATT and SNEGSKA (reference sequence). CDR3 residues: CSARGYGPTDEQFF. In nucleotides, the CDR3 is TGCAGTGCTAGAGGGTACGGCCCGACGGATGAGCAGTTCTTC.

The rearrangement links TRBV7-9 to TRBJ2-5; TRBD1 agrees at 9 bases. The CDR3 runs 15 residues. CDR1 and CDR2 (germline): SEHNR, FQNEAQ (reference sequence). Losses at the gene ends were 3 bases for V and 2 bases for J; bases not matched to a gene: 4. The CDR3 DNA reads TGTGCCAGCAGCTTCGTCGACAGGGGGCAAGAGACCCAGTACTTC. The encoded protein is CASSFVDRGQETQYF.

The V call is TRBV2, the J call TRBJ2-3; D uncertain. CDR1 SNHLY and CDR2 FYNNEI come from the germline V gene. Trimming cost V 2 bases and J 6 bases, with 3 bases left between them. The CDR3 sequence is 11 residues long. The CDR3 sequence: CASSEFDTQYF. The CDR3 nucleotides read TGTGCCAGCAGTGAATTCGATACGCAGTATTTT.

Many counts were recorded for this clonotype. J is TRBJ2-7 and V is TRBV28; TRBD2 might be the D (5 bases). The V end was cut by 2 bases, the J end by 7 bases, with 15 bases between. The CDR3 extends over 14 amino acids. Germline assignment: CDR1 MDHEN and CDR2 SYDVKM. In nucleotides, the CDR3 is TGTGCCAGCAGTTTAGGCGGGCCGGAGAAAGAGCAGTACTTC. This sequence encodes CASSLGGPEKEQYF.

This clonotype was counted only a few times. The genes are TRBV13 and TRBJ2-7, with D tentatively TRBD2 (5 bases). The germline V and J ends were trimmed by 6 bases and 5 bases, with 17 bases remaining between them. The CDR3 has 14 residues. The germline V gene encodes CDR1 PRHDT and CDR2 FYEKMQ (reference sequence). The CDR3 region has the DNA TGTGCCAGCAGTCCTTTTACCCTAGCTAACGAGCAGTACTTC. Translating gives CASSPFTLANEQYF.

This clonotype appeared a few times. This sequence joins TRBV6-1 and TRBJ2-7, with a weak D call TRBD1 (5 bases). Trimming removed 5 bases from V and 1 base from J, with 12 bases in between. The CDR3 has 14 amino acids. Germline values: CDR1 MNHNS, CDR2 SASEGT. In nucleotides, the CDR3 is TGTGCCAGCAGTCCTCGGACAAGATCCTACGAGCAGTACTTC. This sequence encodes CASSPRTRSYEQYF.

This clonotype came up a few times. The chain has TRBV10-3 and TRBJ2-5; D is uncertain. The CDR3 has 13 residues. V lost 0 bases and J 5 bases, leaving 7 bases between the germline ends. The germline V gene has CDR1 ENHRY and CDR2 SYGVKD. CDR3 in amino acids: CAISESKRETQYF. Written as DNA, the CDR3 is TGTGCCATCAGTGAGTCCAAAAGGGAGACCCAGTACTTC.